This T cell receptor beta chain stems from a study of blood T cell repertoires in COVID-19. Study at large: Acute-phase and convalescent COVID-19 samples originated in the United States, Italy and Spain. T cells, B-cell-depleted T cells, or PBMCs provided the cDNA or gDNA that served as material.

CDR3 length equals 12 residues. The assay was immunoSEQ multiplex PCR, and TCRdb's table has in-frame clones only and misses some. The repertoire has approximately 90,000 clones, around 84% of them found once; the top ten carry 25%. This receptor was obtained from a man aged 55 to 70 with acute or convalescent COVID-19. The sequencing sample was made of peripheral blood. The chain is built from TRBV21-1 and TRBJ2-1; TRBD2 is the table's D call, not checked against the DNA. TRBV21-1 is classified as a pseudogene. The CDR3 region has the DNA TGTGCCAGGGGGGGGACCTACAATGAGCAGTTCTTC. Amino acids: CARGGTYNEQFF.